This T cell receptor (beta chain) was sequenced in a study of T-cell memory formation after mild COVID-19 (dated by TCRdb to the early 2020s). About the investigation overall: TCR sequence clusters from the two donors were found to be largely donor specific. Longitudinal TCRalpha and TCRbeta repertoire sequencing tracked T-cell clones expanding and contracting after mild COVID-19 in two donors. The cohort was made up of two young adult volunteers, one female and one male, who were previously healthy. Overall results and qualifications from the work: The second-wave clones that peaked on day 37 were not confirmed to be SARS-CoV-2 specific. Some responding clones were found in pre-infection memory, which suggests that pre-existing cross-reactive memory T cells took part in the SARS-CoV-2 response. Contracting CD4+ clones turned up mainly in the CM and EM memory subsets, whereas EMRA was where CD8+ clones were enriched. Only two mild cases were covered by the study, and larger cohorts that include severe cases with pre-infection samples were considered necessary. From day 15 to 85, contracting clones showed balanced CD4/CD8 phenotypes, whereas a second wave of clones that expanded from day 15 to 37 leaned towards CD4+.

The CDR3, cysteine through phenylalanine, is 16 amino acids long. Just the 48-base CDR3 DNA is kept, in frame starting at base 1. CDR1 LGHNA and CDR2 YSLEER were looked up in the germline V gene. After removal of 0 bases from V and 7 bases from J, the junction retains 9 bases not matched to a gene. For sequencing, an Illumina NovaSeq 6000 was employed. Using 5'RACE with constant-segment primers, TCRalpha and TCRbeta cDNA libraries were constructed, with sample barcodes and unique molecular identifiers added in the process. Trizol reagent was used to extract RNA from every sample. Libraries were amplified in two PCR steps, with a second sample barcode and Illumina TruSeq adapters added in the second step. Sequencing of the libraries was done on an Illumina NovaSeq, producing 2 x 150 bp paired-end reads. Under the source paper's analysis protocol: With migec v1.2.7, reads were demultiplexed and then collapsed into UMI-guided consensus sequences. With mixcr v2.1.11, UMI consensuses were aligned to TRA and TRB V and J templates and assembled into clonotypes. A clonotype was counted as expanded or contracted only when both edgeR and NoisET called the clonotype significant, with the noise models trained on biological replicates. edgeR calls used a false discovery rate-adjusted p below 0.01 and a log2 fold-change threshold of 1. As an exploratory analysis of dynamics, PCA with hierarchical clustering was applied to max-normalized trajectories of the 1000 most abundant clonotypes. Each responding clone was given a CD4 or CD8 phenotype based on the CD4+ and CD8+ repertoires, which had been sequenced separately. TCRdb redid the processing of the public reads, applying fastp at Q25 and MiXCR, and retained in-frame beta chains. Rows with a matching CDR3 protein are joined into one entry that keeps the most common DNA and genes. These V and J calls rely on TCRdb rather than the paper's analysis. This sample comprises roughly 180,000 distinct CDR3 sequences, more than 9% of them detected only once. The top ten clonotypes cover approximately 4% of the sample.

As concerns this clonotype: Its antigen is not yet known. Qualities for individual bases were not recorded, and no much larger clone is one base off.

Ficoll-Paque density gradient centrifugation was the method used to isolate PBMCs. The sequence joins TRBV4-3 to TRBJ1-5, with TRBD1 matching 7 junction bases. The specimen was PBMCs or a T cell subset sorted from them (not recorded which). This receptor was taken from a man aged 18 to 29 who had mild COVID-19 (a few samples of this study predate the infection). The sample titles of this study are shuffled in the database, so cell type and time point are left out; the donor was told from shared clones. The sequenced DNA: TGCGCCAGCAGCCAAGATCCAAGACAGGGCGGACAGCCCCAGCATTTT. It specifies CASSQDPRQGGQPQHF.